The 10 T cell receptor beta chains below were found in one sample sequenced in a study of tumor-infiltrating lymphocytes in localized non-small cell lung cancer. The method was immunoSEQ multiplex PCR; TCRdb's version includes in-frame clones alone and lacks a portion of them. Here the sample spans 10,000 to 15,000 clones, nearly 85% being singletons. The sequencing input was uninvolved lung tissue not adjacent to the tumor. Every receptor here comes from a human donor with non-small cell lung cancer.

V and J are TRBV7-2 and TRBJ2-3; no clear D gene. This CDR3 region has 14 residues. Germline V gene data show CDR1 as SGHTA and CDR2 as FQGNSA. V was shortened by 1 base and J by 1 base, with 6 bases between the two germline ends. CDR3 amino acids: CASSLGYGTDTQYF. The CDR3 bases are TGTGCCAGCAGCTTAGGCTACGGCACAGATACGCAGTATTTT. The whole variable domain, filled in from reference TRBV7-2 and TRBJ2-3, reads GAGVSQSPSNKVTEKGKDVELRCDPISGHTALYWYRQSLGQGLEFLIYFQGNSAPDKSGLPSDRFSAERTGGSVSTLTIQRTQQEDSAVYLCASSLGYGTDTQYFGPGTRLTVL.

The chain recombines TRBV19 with TRBJ2-1; 7 bases line up with TRBD1. V dropped 6 bases and J dropped 5; count of bases not matched to a gene: 10. The germline V gene has CDR1 LNHDA and CDR2 SQIVND (reference sequence). The CDR3 is 15 residues long. CDR3: CASRLEGAGDNEQFF. The DNA of the CDR3 is TGTGCCAGTAGGCTAGAGGGGGCTGGCGACAATGAGCAGTTCTTC.

The chain combines TRBV5-1 with TRBJ1-1; D unclear. Germline CDR1 and CDR2: SGHRS and YFSETQ. This CDR3 contains 14 residues. V was pared by 0 bases and J by 1 base, with 7 bases between. DNA of the CDR3: TGCGCCAGCAGCTTGGGACAAAAGAACACTGAAGCTTTCTTT. Its translation: CASSLGQKNTEAFF.

The chain recombines TRBV4-1 with TRBJ2-4; 12 bases fit TRBD2. Germline V gene lookup returns CDR1 MGHRA and CDR2 YSYEKL. The CDR3 loop spans 19 amino acids. The J segment lost 0 bases and the V segment lost 1 base, leaving 7 bases of the junction unmatched. CDR3 loop: CASSQALAGGVIAKNIQYF. In DNA form, the CDR3 reads TGCGCCAGCAGCCAAGCTCTAGCGGGGGGGGTGATAGCCAAAAACATTCAGTACTTC.

V is TRBV7-2 and J is TRBJ1-2, with D unresolved. V shed 5 bases and J shed 4 bases, with 23 bases lying between them. The length of the CDR3 is 17 residues. Germline loops: CDR1 SGHTA, CDR2 FQGNSA. DNA for the CDR3: TGTGCCAGCAGCCCGAGGGCCACGATCCTTCGAGGCTATGGCTACACCTTC. It encodes CASSPRATILRGYGYTF.

This chain joins TRBV5-5 and TRBJ1-6; D not resolved. The CDR3 extends over 16 amino acids. Trimming took 0 bases from V and 4 from J, leaving 11 bases between them. The germline V gene encodes CDR1 SGHKS and CDR2 YYEKEE (reference sequence). The CDR3 protein is CASSLVRPGYNSPLHF. The DNA for the CDR3 is TGTGCCAGCAGCTTGGTAAGGCCCGGGTATAATTCACCCCTCCACTTT.

The chain carries TRBV25-1 and TRBJ1-3; D remains ambiguous. The germline CDR1 and CDR2 sequences are MGHDK and SYGVNS. The CDR3 consists of 15 residues. The V gene lost 2 bases and the J gene lost 0 bases, with 8 bases spanning the gap. This CDR3 reads CASSEMKSSGNTIYF. As DNA, the CDR3 is TGTGCCAGCAGTGAAATGAAGAGCTCTGGAAACACCATATATTTT. Based on the CDR3 plus reference TRBV25-1 and TRBJ1-3, the full variable domain is EADIYQTPRYLVIGTGKKITLECSQTMGHDKMYWYQQDPGMELHLIHYSYGVNSTEKGDLSSESTVSRIRTEHFPLTLESARPSHTSQYLCASSEMKSSGNTIYFGEGSWLTVV.

The rearrangement joins TRBV2 to TRBJ1-1; D unresolved. The CDR3 covers 16 residues. The germline gives CDR1 SNHLY, CDR2 FYNNEI. The V end lost 10 bases, the J end lost 3 bases, and 24 bases lay between the germline ends. The CDR3 DNA reads TGTGCCACCCGAAGTCGGGTTTCCAATCGAGACACTGAAGCTTTCTTT. This sequence encodes CATRSRVSNRDTEAFF.

The chain joins TRBV10-3 to TRBJ2-1; 9 positions match TRBD1. Germline V gives CDR1 ENHRY, CDR2 SYGVKD. The V segment lost 6 bases and the J segment 1 base; nucleotides outside the gene matches: 4. CDR3 size: 15 residues. The CDR3 region is CAIRAGTGSYNEQFF. The CDR3 DNA follows: TGTGCCATCAGAGCCGGGACAGGGTCCTACAATGAGCAGTTCTTC.

This chain joins TRBV7-9 and TRBJ2-1, with D hard to call. The V end was cut by 1 base, the J end by 5 bases, with 9 bases between. In germline, CDR1 is SEHNR, CDR2 FQNEAQ (reference sequence). The CDR3 runs to 14 residues. The CDR3 protein is CASSLGLIDNEQFF. The CDR3 bases are TGTGCCAGCAGCTTAGGGCTAATCGACAATGAGCAGTTCTTC.